This TCR beta chain was found in a study of blood T cell repertoires in COVID-19. The wider study: Sample material is recorded as cDNA or gDNA derived from T cells, B-cell-depleted T cells, or PBMCs.

The protocol was immunoSEQ multiplex PCR, while the TCRdb copy is restricted to in-frame clones and leaves out a portion. The table records about 330,000 clones, under 95% of them present only once. This CDR3 has 13 residues. V was cut by 3 bases and J by 7 bases, with 13 bases left in between. Germline CDR1 and CDR2: SGHRS and YFSETQ. The chain combines TRBV5-1 with TRBJ2-5, with a tentative D call TRBD2 (5 bases). The sequenced material came from PBMCs or T cells enriched from blood (not recorded which). The clonotype was recovered from a woman younger than 45 who had recovered from COVID-19. CDR3 loop: CASSYPGSGTQYF. CDR3 in DNA: TGCGCCAGCAGCTACCCGGGGAGCGGGACCCAGTACTTC.